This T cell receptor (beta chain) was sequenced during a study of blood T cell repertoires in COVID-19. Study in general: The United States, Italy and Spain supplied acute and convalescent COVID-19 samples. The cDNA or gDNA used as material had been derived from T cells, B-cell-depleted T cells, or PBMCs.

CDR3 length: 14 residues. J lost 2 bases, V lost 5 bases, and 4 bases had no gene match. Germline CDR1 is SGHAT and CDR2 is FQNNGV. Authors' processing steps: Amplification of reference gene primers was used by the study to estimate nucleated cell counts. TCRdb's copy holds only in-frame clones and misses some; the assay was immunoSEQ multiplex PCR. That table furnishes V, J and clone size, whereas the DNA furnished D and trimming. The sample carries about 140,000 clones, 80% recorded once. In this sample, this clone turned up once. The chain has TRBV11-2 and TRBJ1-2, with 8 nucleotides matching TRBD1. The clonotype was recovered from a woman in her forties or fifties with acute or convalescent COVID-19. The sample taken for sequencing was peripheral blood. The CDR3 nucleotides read TGTGCCAGCAGCGGCGCAGGGGGCAACTATGGCTACACCTTC. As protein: CASSGAGGNYGYTF.